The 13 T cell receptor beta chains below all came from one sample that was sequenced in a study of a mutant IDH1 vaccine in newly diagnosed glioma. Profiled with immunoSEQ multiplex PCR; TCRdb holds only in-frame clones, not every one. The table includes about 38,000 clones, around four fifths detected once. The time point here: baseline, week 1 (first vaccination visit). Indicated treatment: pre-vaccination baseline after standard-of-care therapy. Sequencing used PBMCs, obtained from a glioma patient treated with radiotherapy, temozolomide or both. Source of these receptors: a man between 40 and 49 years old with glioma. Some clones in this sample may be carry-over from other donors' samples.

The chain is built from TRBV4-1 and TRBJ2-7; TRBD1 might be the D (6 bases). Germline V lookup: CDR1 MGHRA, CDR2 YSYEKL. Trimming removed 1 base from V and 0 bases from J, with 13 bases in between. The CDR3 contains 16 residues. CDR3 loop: CASSQGGQPGSYEQYF. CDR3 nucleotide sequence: TGCGCCAGCAGCCAAGGGGGGCAGCCGGGCTCCTACGAGCAGTACTTC.

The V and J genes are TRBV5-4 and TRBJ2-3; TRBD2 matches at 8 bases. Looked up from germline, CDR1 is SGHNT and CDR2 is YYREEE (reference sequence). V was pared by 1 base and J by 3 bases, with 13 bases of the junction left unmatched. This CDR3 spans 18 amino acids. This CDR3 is CASSLSTRGGRTTDTQYF. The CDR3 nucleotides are TGTGCCAGCAGCTTGTCGACTCGGGGGGGTAGAACGACAGATACGCAGTATTTT.

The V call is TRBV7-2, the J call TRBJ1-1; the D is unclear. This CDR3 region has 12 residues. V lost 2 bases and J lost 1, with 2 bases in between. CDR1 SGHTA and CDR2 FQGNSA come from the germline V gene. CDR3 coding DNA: TGTGCCAGCAGCTTACAGAACACTGAAGCTTTCTTT. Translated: CASSLQNTEAFF.

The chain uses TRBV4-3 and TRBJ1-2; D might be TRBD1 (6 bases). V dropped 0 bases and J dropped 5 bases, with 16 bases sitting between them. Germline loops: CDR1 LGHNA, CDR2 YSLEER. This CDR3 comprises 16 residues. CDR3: CASSQEVLTGPYGYTF. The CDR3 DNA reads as TGCGCCAGCAGCCAAGAAGTGCTGACAGGCCCTTATGGCTACACCTTC.

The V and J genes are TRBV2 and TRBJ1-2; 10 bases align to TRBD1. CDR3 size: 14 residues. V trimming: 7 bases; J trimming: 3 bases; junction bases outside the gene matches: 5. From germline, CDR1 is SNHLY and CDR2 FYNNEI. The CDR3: CASTADRGDYGYTF. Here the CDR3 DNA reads TGTGCCAGCACGGCGGACAGGGGGGACTATGGCTACACCTTC.

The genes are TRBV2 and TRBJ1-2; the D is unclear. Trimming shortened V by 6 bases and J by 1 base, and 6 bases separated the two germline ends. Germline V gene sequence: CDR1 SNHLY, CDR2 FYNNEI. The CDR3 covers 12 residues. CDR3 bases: TGTGCCAGCAGCAAGGGTAACTATGGCTACACCTTC. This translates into CASSKGNYGYTF. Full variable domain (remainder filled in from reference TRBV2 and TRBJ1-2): EPEVTQTPSHQVTQMGQEVILRCVPISNHLYFYWYRQILGQKVEFLVSFYNNEISEKSEIFDDQFSVERPDGSNFTLKIRSTKLEDSAMYFCASSKGNYGYTFGSGTRLTVV.

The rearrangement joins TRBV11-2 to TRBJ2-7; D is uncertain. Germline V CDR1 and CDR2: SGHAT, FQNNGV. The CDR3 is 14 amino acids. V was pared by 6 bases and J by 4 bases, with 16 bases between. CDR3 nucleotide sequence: TGTGCCAGCAGTCAGAACATGGTCCTGTACGAGCAGTACTTC. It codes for CASSQNMVLYEQYF.

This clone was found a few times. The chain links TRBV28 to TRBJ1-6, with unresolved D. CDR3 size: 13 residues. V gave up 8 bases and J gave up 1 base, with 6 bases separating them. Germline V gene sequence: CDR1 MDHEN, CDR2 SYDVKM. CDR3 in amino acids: CASGLSYNSPLHF. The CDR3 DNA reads TGTGCCAGCGGACTTTCCTATAATTCACCCCTCCACTTT.

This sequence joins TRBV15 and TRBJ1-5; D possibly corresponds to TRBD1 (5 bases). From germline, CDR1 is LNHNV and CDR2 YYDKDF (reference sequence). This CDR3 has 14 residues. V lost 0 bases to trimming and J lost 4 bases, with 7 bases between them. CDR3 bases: TGTGCCACCAGCAGAGATCGGACAAATCAGCCCCAGCATTTT. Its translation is CATSRDRTNQPQHF.

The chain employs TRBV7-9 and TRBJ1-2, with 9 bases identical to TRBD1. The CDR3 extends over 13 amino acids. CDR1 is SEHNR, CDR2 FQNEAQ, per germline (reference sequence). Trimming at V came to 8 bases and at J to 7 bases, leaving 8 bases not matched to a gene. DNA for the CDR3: TGTGCCAGCTCCGCCGGGACAGGGTTTGGCTACACCTTC. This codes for CASSAGTGFGYTF.

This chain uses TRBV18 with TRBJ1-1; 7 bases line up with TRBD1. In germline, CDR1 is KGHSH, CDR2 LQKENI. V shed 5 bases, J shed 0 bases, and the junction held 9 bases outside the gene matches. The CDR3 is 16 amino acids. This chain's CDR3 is CASSRTGGPVNTEAFF. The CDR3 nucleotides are TGTGCCAGCTCAAGGACAGGTGGACCTGTGAACACTGAAGCTTTCTTT.

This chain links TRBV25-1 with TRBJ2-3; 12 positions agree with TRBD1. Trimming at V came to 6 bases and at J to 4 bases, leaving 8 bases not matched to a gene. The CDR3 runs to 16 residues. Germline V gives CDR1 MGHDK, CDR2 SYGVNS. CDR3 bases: TGTGCCAGCAGCATTCCGGGACAGGGGGCCTCAGATACGCAGTATTTT. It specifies CASSIPGQGASDTQYF.

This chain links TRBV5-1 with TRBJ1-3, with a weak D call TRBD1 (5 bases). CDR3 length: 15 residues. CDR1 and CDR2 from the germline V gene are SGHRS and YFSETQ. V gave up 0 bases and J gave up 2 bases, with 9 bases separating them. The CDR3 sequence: CASSLVGEPGNTIYF. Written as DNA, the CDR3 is TGCGCCAGCAGCTTGGTGGGGGAACCTGGAAACACCATATATTTT.